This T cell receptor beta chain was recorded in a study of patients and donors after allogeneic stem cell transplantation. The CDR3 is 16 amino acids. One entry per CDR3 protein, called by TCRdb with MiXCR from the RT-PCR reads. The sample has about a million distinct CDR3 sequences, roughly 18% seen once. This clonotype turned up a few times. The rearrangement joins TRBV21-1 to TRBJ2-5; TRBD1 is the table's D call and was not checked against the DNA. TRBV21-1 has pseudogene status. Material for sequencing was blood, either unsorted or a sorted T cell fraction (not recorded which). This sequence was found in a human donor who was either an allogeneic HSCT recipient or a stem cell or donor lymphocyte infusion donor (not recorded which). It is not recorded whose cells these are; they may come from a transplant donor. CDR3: CASSPGTGLVQETQYF. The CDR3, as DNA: TGTGCCAGCAGCCCCGGGACAGGTCTTGTCCAAGAGACCCAGTACTTC.